The clone carrying this TCR beta chain was seen just once. Its antigen is unknown. The data belong to a study of T cell repertoires in cytomegalovirus infection. Study findings and constraints: CMV-specific TCR beta clonotypes restricted by HLA-C were the ones dominating the ex vivo response.

Each CDR3 protein gets one entry after TCRdb re-called the reads with MiXCR. Of some 700,000 distinct CDR3 sequences listed, 35% to 45% are singletons. This TCR derives from a human donor in good health (CMV status not recorded). Some clones in this sample may be carry-over from other donors' samples. Sequencing was carried out using PBMCs.

The DNA for the CDR3 is TGTGCCAGCAGTCCAAGGGGACAAATTAGCAATCAGCCCCAGCATTTT. Translation: CASSPRGQISNQPQHF. The chain recombines TRBV27 with TRBJ1-5; D is possibly TRBD1 (6 bases). This CDR3 contains 16 residues. The germline V and J ends were trimmed by 5 bases and 0 bases, with 14 bases remaining between them. Germline V gene lookup returns CDR1 MNHEY and CDR2 SMNVEV (reference sequence).